The 10 T cell receptor beta chains reported below all come from one sample, sequenced in a study of T cell responses to AZD1222 COVID-19 vaccine. Clones were sequenced by immunoSEQ multiplex PCR, and TCRdb holds only the in-frame ones, with some missing. This table holds some 150,000 clones, 90% found once. Sequenced material: peripheral blood, taken 28 days after the second AZD1222 dose. The source is an adult who received the AZD1222 COVID-19 vaccine.

The V gene is TRBV20-1, the J gene TRBJ1-4, with no clear D. The CDR3 consists of 11 residues. The germline V gene encodes CDR1 DFQATT and CDR2 SNEGSKA (reference sequence). V lost 6 bases and J 5 bases, leaving 7 bases between the germline ends. The CDR3 DNA sequence: TGCAGTGCCGACGTAAATGAAAAACTGTTTTTT. Translating it yields CSADVNEKLFF.

V is TRBV5-1 and J is TRBJ2-3; D gene ambiguous. CDR1 SGHRS and CDR2 YFSETQ come from the germline V gene. The CDR3 sequence is 13 residues long. V shed 0 bases and J shed 3 bases, with 5 bases lying between them. This CDR3 is CASSLGETDTQYF. In DNA, the CDR3 is TGCGCCAGCAGCTTGGGAGAAACAGATACGCAGTATTTT. Variable domain in full (rest from reference TRBV5-1 and TRBJ2-3): KAGVTQTPRYLIKTRGQQVTLSCSPISGHRSVSWYQQTPGQGLQFLFEYFSETQRNKGNFPGRFSGRQFSNSRSEMNVSTLELGDSALYLCASSLGETDTQYFGPGTRLTVL.

This clone was observed a single time. The chain is built from TRBV12-3 or TRBV12-4 and TRBJ2-1, with D possibly called TRBD1 or TRBD2 (6 bases each). The length of the CDR3 is 11 residues. The ends were cut back, 5 bases at V and 16 bases at J, with 15 bases in the middle. This CDR3 is CASSRGGHPFF. Written as DNA, the CDR3 is TGTGCCAGCAGTCGAGGGGGGCACCCCTTCTTC.

The chain links TRBV27 to TRBJ1-2, with 7 positions matching TRBD1. CDR1 is MNHEY, CDR2 SMNVEV, per germline (reference sequence). The junction had 11 bases not matched to a gene; V was cut back by 5 bases and J by 8 bases. CDR3 length: 14 residues. The CDR3 reads CASSQTGTAQGYTF. In DNA, the CDR3 is TGTGCCAGCAGTCAGACCGGGACAGCTCAAGGCTACACCTTC.

V usage is TRBV5-4 and J usage is TRBJ2-2; 8 positions agree with TRBD2. This CDR3 has 16 residues. Germline V CDR1 and CDR2: SGHNT, YYREEE (reference sequence). J gave up 8 bases and V 4 bases, and 13 bases lay outside the gene matches. The CDR3 region is CASSLKGGLGAGELFF. Written as DNA, the CDR3 is TGTGCCAGCAGCCTCAAGGGGGGACTAGGGGCTGGGGAGCTGTTTTTT.

This clone was seen just once. The rearrangement uses TRBV5-1 and TRBJ2-3; the match to TRBD2 covers 7 bases. Germline-derived CDR1 and CDR2 are SGHRS and YFSETQ. CDR3 length equals 15 residues. Unmatched junction bases numbered 9, after V lost 7 bases and J lost 1 base. CDR3 sequence: CASGSWGGRTDTQYF. The CDR3, as DNA: TGCGCCAGCGGCTCATGGGGGGGACGCACAGATACGCAGTATTTT.

This clone was seen once. V gene TRBV28 combines with J gene TRBJ1-4; D unclear. Trimming removed 2 bases at V and 5 bases at J, with 12 bases between. Per the germline V gene, CDR1 is MDHEN and CDR2 is SYDVKM. This CDR3 spans 15 amino acids. The CDR3 DNA follows: TGTGCCAGCAGTTTAGGGATGCACCTCAATGAAAAACTGTTTTTT. This gives the protein CASSLGMHLNEKLFF.

This clone was observed a handful of times. The rearrangement links TRBV5-1 to TRBJ1-1; maybe TRBD1 (5 bases). This CDR3 has 13 amino acids. Germline CDR1 SGHRS, CDR2 YFSETQ. Trimming took 6 bases from V and 5 from J, leaving 14 bases between them. CDR3 coding DNA: TGCGCCAGCACTCTGGGGGTTGGAACTGAAGCTTTCTTT. Residues: CASTLGVGTEAFF.

The chain carries TRBV30 and TRBJ2-2, with TRBD2 identical over 7 bases. V lost 5 bases to trimming and J lost 4 bases; unmatched junction nucleotides: 10. The CDR3 loop spans 15 amino acids. Germline V gene lookup returns CDR1 GTSNPN and CDR2 SVGIG (reference sequence). DNA of the CDR3: TGTGCCTGGTCTGGGGGGGGAGGGAGCACCGGGGAGCTGTTTTTT. Translating gives CAWSGGGGSTGELFF.

CDR3 sequence reads: CASSQEFYGGTVDTQYF. For the CDR3, the DNA is TGTGCCAGCAGCCAAGAATTCTACGGCGGAACTGTGGATACGCAGTATTTT. The chain carries TRBV4-2 and TRBJ2-3; no definite D call. The ends were cut back, 0 bases at V and 6 bases at J, with 19 bases in the middle. CDR1 and CDR2 from the germline V gene are LGHNA and YNFKEQ. CDR3 size: 17 residues.